The 27 T cell receptor beta chains listed next were all sequenced from one sample in a study of T cells after yellow fever vaccination. One entry per CDR3 protein results from TCRdb running MiXCR on the 5' RACE reads. Of about 250,000 distinct CDR3 sequences in the sample, about 3.9% were seen once. The sample here was PBMCs, taken 15 days after the yellow fever booster vaccination. Receptors originate from a man aged 18-30 years who received the YFV17D yellow fever vaccine.

This clonotype was detected ten times or more. V is TRBV12-3 or TRBV12-4 and J is TRBJ2-3; TRBD1 matches at 8 bases. The ends lost 3 bases at V and 2 bases at J; junction bases unmatched: 16. The CDR3 loop spans 19 amino acids. The CDR3 here is CASSFYRLGTGGTTDTQYF. The CDR3 DNA follows: TGTGCCAGCAGTTTTTACCGCTTAGGGACAGGAGGTACCACAGATACGCAGTATTTT.

This clonotype has at least ten counts. One junction end disagrees with the germline gene, perhaps due to a read error. The chain joins TRBV7-3 to TRBJ2-2, with TRBD1 matching over 9 bases. CDR1 is SGHTA, CDR2 FQGTGA, per germline. The CDR3 contains 17 residues. The CDR3 bases are TGTTCCAGCAGCCTTAACGTAGCCCGGACAGGGGCCGGGGAGCTGTTTTTT. It encodes CSSSLNVARTGAGELFF.

This clonotype has more than one count but fewer than ten. This chain uses TRBV13 with TRBJ1-1, with a tentative D call TRBD1 (5 bases). The CDR3 contains 13 residues. Trimming pared 4 bases from V and 3 bases from J, leaving 9 bases between. Germline-derived CDR1 and CDR2 are PRHDT and FYEKMQ (reference sequence). CDR3 region: CASSWGGDTEAFF. The CDR3 DNA reads TGTGCCAGCAGCTGGGGGGGGGACACTGAAGCTTTCTTT.

In its sample, this clonotype was seen many times. This rearrangement joins TRBV20-1 to TRBJ1-1; D is unresolved. With 0 bases removed from V and 3 bases from J, the gap between germline ends came to 8 bases. CDR1 and CDR2 from the germline V gene are DFQATT and SNEGSKA (reference sequence). This CDR3 has 13 residues. The CDR3 DNA sequence: TGCAGTGCTAGAGAAGGGCCGGACACTGAAGCTTTCTTT. It yields the protein CSAREGPDTEAFF.

This clonotype was found many times. The chain carries TRBV20-1 and TRBJ2-3; 9 bases match TRBD2. The germline gives CDR1 DFQATT, CDR2 SNEGSKA (reference sequence). This CDR3 contains 13 residues. J lost 5 bases, V lost 5 bases, and 5 bases had no gene match. CDR3 nucleotides: TGCAGTGCTCCACTAGCGGGTGTAGATACGCAGTATTTT. It encodes CSAPLAGVDTQYF.

This clonotype was seen many times. V and J are TRBV29-1 and TRBJ2-7, with 7 bases fitting TRBD1. Germline values: CDR1 SQVTM, CDR2 ANQGSEA. V was pared by 6 bases and J by 2 bases, with 7 bases of the junction left unmatched. This CDR3 comprises 13 residues. The CDR3 sequence: CSVEKQGTYEQYF. In DNA form, the CDR3 reads TGCAGCGTGGAAAAACAGGGGACCTACGAGCAGTACTTC.

This clonotype was seen just once. This may be a read error, as it is one base from a much larger clone. V and J are TRBV28 and TRBJ2-3; 7 bases line up with TRBD2. V was pared by 5 bases and J by 4 bases, with 9 bases of the junction left unmatched. CDR3 length: 15 amino acids. Germline assignment: CDR1 MDHEN and CDR2 SYDVKM. CDR3 nucleotides: TGTGCCAGCAGTATACTAGCGTGGAGGCCAGATACGCAGTATTTT. Translated: CASSILAWRPDTQYF.

This clonotype was observed at least ten times. The V call is TRBV7-6, the J call TRBJ1-4; possibly TRBD1 for D (6 bases). In germline, CDR1 is SGHVS, CDR2 FNYEAQ. V was pared by 1 base and J by 6 bases, with 18 bases between. The CDR3 contains 17 residues. This CDR3 reads CASSLGGSYRADEKLFF. The CDR3 DNA reads TGTGCCAGCAGCTTAGGCGGAAGTTACAGGGCGGATGAAAAACTGTTTTTT.

This clonotype was picked up many times. The chain recombines TRBV7-2 with TRBJ2-7; 9 bases line up with TRBD1. CDR1 and CDR2 (germline): SGHTA, FQGNSA. The trim removed 5 bases at V and 5 bases at J, leaving 10 bases unmatched. There are 15 residues in the CDR3. The chain's CDR3 is CASSPTGDRAHEQYF. CDR3 nucleotides: TGTGCCAGCAGCCCCACAGGGGACAGGGCCCACGAGCAGTACTTC.

This clonotype was recorded many times. This chain uses TRBV5-6 with TRBJ2-7; 8 bases line up with TRBD1. Per the germline V gene, CDR1 is SGHDT and CDR2 is YYEEEE. This CDR3 region has 14 residues. V was pared by 4 bases and J by 0 bases, with 3 bases of the junction left unmatched. This chain's CDR3 is CASSPGQGSYEQYF. The CDR3 DNA follows: TGTGCCAGCAGCCCTGGACAGGGCTCCTACGAGCAGTACTTC.

In its sample, this clonotype was seen many times. The chain carries TRBV20-1 and TRBJ1-6; no reliable D call. Germline-derived CDR1 and CDR2 are DFQATT and SNEGSKA (reference sequence). Trimming took 5 bases from V and 10 from J, leaving 15 bases between them. This CDR3 is built from 13 residues. The CDR3 region has the DNA TGCAGTGCTCTCCGGGCCACGGGGTCACCCCTCCACTTT. Amino acid sequence: CSALRATGSPLHF.

This clonotype was counted many times. The chain couples TRBV6-2 or TRBV6-3 to TRBJ2-7; no reliable D call. CDR3 size: 14 residues. In germline, CDR1 is MNHEY, CDR2 SVGEGT. The V and J ends lost 6 bases and 0 bases respectively, with 12 bases between them. The CDR3 reads CASSIDGFSYEQYF. CDR3 DNA: TGTGCCAGCAGCATCGACGGATTCTCCTACGAGCAGTACTTC.

This clonotype was observed at least ten times. The chain links TRBV9 to TRBJ2-7; 7 bases align to TRBD2. The CDR3 is made up of 16 amino acids. Looked up from germline, CDR1 is SGDLS and CDR2 is YYNGEE. The ends lost 0 bases at V and 6 bases at J; junction bases unmatched: 12. This CDR3 reads CASSVGVSSGVTEQYF. DNA for the CDR3: TGTGCCAGCAGCGTAGGGGTTTCGAGCGGGGTTACCGAGCAGTACTTC.

This clonotype was seen repeatedly, ten times or more. This chain uses TRBV6-5 with TRBJ2-2; 9 bases match TRBD1. The CDR3 is 16 amino acids. Trimming at V came to 1 base and at J to 4 bases, leaving 4 bases not matched to a gene. CDR1 and CDR2 (germline): MNHEY, SVGAGI. CDR3 nucleotide sequence: TGTGCCAGCAGTTACTTAGGACAGGGGATCACCGGGGAGCTGTTTTTT. Translating it yields CASSYLGQGITGELFF.

On this clonotype: A read error may produce the germline difference seen at one junction end. V gene TRBV4-3 combines with J gene TRBJ2-7; 8 positions match TRBD1. The CDR3 length is 15 residues. Germline V lookup: CDR1 LGHNA, CDR2 YSLEER. CDR3 DNA: TGCGCCAGCAGTCCCGGGACAGGAAGGTACCACGAGCGGTACTTC. It specifies CASSPGTGRYHERYF.

Ten or more counts support this clonotype. The rearrangement uses TRBV20-1 and TRBJ2-1; D is unresolved. Germline values: CDR1 DFQATT, CDR2 SNEGSKA (reference sequence). V was pared by 0 bases and J by 8 bases, with 8 bases between. This CDR3 is built from 12 residues. CDR3 region: CSARDVADEQFF. CDR3 nucleotides: TGCAGTGCTAGAGATGTGGCGGATGAGCAGTTCTTC.

This clonotype was recorded at least ten times. The rearrangement joins TRBV20-1 to TRBJ1-6; TRBD1 agrees at 7 bases. The J segment lost 10 bases and the V segment lost 2 bases, leaving 11 bases of the junction unmatched. Germline V CDR1 and CDR2: DFQATT, SNEGSKA (reference sequence). The CDR3 extends over 15 amino acids. This chain's CDR3 is CSARSPGQVQSPLHF. DNA of the CDR3: TGCAGTGCTAGATCGCCCGGACAGGTGCAATCACCCCTCCACTTT.

This clonotype was seen at least ten times. The V and J genes are TRBV18 and TRBJ2-1; 8 bases are a match to TRBD1. CDR1 and CDR2 (germline): KGHSH, LQKENI. The CDR3 runs 14 residues. Trimming removed 3 bases from V and 7 bases from J; junction bases left unmatched: 5. CDR3 sequence (DNA): TGTGCCAGCTCACCTGCGACAGGGGTTAATGAGCAGTTCTTC. Amino acids: CASSPATGVNEQFF.

This clonotype has ten or more counts. Here the CDR3 reads CASSRGGYGYTF. In DNA form, the CDR3 reads TGTGCCAGCAGCAGAGGAGGCTATGGCTACACCTTC. V usage is TRBV28 and J usage is TRBJ1-2, with D unresolved. Germline CDR1 reads MDHEN; CDR2 reads SYDVKM. V gave up 6 bases and J gave up 4 bases, with 9 bases separating them. The CDR3 contains 12 residues.

This clonotype came up many times. J is TRBJ1-1 and V is TRBV25-1, with D possibly being TRBD1 (5 bases). V lost 2 bases and J lost 1, with 11 bases in between. Germline V gives CDR1 MGHDK, CDR2 SYGVNS. The CDR3 runs to 15 residues. CDR3: CASSEPGRKNTEAFF. As DNA, the CDR3 is TGTGCCAGCAGTGAACCGGGACGGAAGAACACTGAAGCTTTCTTT.

In its sample, this clonotype was seen a few times. It may be a read error: a sequence one base away is much more abundant. The V and J genes are TRBV27 and TRBJ1-1; TRBD1 might be the D (5 bases). Germline CDR1 and CDR2: MNHEY and SMNVEV (reference sequence). The CDR3 is 13 amino acids. V lost 6 bases, J lost 0 bases, and 8 bases lay in between. DNA of the CDR3: TGTGCCAGCAGCCGACAGATGAACACTGAAGCTTTCTTT. Translating it yields CASSRQMNTEAFF.

This clonotype was seen a few times. The chain is built from TRBV12-3 or TRBV12-4 and TRBJ2-3, with D maybe TRBD2 (6 bases). Trimming took 6 bases from V and 2 from J, leaving 18 bases between them. This CDR3 has 16 amino acids. The CDR3 coding sequence is TGTGCCAGCAGCCCCGGGACCCGGAGGGTCACAGATACGCAGTATTTT. Encoded protein: CASSPGTRRVTDTQYF.

This clonotype was recorded many times. The chain carries TRBV11-1 and TRBJ2-1, with D uncertain. With 1 base removed from V and 12 bases from J, the gap between germline ends came to 7 bases. The CDR3 is 11 residues long. In germline, CDR1 is SGHAT, CDR2 FQDESV (reference sequence). CDR3 loop: CASSLGVAQFF. CDR3 sequence (DNA): TGTGCCAGCAGCTTAGGGGTAGCGCAGTTCTTC.

This clonotype was seen repeatedly, ten times or more. The rearrangement links TRBV6-6 to TRBJ2-5, with TRBD2 identical over 10 bases. The CDR3 contains 16 residues. The germline V gene has CDR1 MNHNY and CDR2 SVGAGI (reference sequence). Germline trimming cut 5 bases from V and 5 bases from J; bases unmatched to any gene: 11. CDR3 sequence: CASSGLASGGRETQYF. The CDR3 nucleotides are TGTGCCAGCAGTGGCCTAGCTAGCGGGGGCAGGGAGACCCAGTACTTC.

The sample holds many counts of this clonotype. This chain uses TRBV7-2 with TRBJ1-1; D unresolved. Germline V gene sequence: CDR1 SGHTA, CDR2 FQGNSA. The V and J ends lost 2 bases and 8 bases respectively, with 15 bases between them. There are 14 residues in the CDR3. CDR3 nucleotides: TGTGCCAGCAGCTTACTGGAACGAGGCACGGAAGCTTTCTTT. As protein: CASSLLERGTEAFF. Filled out from reference TRBV7-2 and TRBJ1-1, the complete variable domain reads GAGVSQSPSNKVTEKGKDVELRCDPISGHTALYWYRQSLGQGLEFLIYFQGNSAPDKSGLPSDRFSAERTGGSVSTLTIQRTQQEDSAVYLCASSLLERGTEAFFGQGTRLTVV.

This clonotype was picked up many times. The chain is built from TRBV5-1 and TRBJ2-6; 8 nucleotides agree with TRBD1. The CDR3 totals 18 residues. Trimming took 5 bases from V and 0 from J; bases not matched to a gene: 10. Germline V gene sequence: CDR1 SGHRS, CDR2 YFSETQ. The CDR3 DNA reads TGCGCCAGCAGACTAGTCGACAGGGGTTCCTCTGGGGCCAACGTCCTGACTTTC. It codes for CASRLVDRGSSGANVLTF. Using reference TRBV5-1 and TRBJ2-6 for the parts outside the CDR3, the full variable domain is KAGVTQTPRYLIKTRGQQVTLSCSPISGHRSVSWYQQTPGQGLQFLFEYFSETQRNKGNFPGRFSGRQFSNSRSEMNVSTLELGDSALYLCASRLVDRGSSGANVLTFGAGSRLTVL.

This clonotype was observed at least ten times. The V and J genes are TRBV5-1 and TRBJ2-1, with TRBD2 matching 7 bases. Germline loops: CDR1 SGHRS, CDR2 YFSETQ. The junction had 6 bases not matched to a gene; V was cut back by 0 bases and J by 9 bases. The CDR3 runs to 14 residues. CDR3 coding DNA: TGCGCCAGCAGCTTGGATGGACTAGTGGGTGAGCAGTTCTTC. Amino acids: CASSLDGLVGEQFF.